This TCR beta chain was recovered during a study of T cell responses to AZD1222 COVID-19 vaccine. Sequenced by immunoSEQ multiplex PCR; TCRdb stores in-frame clones only, minus some. The data show more than 150,000 clones, with over 80% seen just once and about 9.4% held by the top ten. The CDR3 totals 14 residues. Trimming shortened V by 7 bases and J by 1 base, and 13 bases separated the two germline ends. Germline V gene lookup returns CDR1 SNHLY and CDR2 FYNNEI. The TCR sequence derives from an adult in good health. The chain uses TRBV2 and TRBJ1-1, with D unresolved. The specimen was peripheral blood, collected on day 0 of AZD1222 vaccination. Here the CDR3 reads CASTYGAGNTEAFF. The CDR3 nucleotides are TGTGCCAGCACCTACGGAGCAGGGAACACTGAAGCTTTCTTT.